This T cell receptor (beta chain) derives from a study of blood T cells in healthy people across ages. Study information: Template switching caught about one barcoded beta molecule for each two T cells.

As for this clonotype: The antigen is undetermined.

A second PCR of roughly 7 to 11 cycles used a sample-barcoded 5' primer and a J-beta primer mix. The template-switch adaptor was a 5' adaptor with 12 random nucleotides. It tagged each cDNA molecule. TCRdb re-derived calls from the 5' RACE reads in MiXCR, one entry per CDR3 protein. The sample contains around 900,000 distinct CDR3 sequences, under 30% of which appear only once. Trimming left V 6 bases short and J 0 bases short, with 15 bases between. The germline gives CDR1 SNHLY, CDR2 FYNNEI. This CDR3 contains 17 residues. General study results and limits: Across samples, TCR beta diversity tracked strongly with naive T cell percentage. As age increased, TCR beta diversity per million T cells fell in a roughly linear fashion.

The chain recombines TRBV2 with TRBJ2-6; the D gene is possibly TRBD1 (5 bases). The receptor's source is an elderly woman in good health. Sequences were obtained from blood. The CDR3 DNA reads TGTGCCAGCAGCTTAGACAGTCTTCGCTCTGGGGCCAACGTCCTGACTTTC. Its protein is CASSLDSLRSGANVLTF.